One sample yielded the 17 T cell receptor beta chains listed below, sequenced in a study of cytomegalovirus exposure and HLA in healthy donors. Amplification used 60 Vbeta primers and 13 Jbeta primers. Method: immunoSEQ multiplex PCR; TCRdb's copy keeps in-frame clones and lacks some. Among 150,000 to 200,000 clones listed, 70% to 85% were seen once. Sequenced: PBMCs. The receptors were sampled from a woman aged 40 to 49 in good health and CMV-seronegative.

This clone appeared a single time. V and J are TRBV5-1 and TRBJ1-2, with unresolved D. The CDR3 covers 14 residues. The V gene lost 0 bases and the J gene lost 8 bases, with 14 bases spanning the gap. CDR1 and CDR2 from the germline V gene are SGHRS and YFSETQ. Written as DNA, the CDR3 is TGCGCCAGCAGCTTGGTTGATAGGAGTGGCGGCTACACCTTC. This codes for CASSLVDRSGGYTF.

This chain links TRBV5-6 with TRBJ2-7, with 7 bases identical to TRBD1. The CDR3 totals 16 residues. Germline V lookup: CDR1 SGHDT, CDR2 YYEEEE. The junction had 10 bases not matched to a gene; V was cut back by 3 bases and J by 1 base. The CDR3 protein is CASSSTRDSSSYEQYF. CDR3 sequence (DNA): TGTGCCAGCAGCTCAACCAGGGACAGTTCTTCCTACGAGCAGTACTTC. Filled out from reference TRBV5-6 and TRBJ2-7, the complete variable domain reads DAGVTQSPTHLIKTRGQQVTLRCSPKSGHDTVSWYQQALGQGPQFIFQYYEEEERQRGNFPDRFSGHQFPNYSSELNVNALLLGDSALYLCASSSTRDSSSYEQYFGPGTRLTVT.

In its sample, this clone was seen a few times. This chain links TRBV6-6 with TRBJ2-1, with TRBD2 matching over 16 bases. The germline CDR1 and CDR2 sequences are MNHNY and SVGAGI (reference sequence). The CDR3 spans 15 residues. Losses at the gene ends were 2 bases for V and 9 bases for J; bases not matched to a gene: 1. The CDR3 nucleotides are TGTGCCAGCAGTTACGGGACTAGCGGGGGGGGTGAGCAGTTCTTC. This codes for CASSYGTSGGGEQFF.

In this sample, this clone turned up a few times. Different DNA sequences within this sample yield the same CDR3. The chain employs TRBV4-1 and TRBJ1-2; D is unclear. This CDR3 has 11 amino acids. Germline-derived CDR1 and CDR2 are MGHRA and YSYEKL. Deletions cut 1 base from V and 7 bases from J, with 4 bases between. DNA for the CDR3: TGCGCCAGCAGCCAAGGTCTTGGCTACACCTTC. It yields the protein CASSQGLGYTF.

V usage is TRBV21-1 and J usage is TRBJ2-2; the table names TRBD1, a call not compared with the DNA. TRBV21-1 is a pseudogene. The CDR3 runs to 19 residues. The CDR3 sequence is CASSAHSGPGQANTGELFF. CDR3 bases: TGTGCCAGCAGCGCTCACTCTGGCCCGGGACAGGCTAACACCGGGGAGCTGTTTTTT.

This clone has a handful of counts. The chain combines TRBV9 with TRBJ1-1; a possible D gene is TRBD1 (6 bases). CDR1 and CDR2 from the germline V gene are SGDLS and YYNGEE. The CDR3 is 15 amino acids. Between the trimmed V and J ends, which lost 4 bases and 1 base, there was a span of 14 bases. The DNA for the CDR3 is TGTGCCAGCAGCCCAACAGGGATGGAGAACACTGAAGCTTTCTTT. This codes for CASSPTGMENTEAFF.

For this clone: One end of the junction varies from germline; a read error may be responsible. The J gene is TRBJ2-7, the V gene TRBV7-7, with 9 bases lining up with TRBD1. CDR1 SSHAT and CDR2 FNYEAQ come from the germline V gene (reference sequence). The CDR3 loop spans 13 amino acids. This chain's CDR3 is CASSLDRGYEQYF. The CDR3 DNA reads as TGTGCTAGCAGCTTAGACAGGGGGTACGAGCAGTACTTC.

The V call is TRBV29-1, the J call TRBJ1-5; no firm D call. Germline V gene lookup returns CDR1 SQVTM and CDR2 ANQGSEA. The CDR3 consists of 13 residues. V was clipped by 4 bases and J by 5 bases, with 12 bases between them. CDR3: CSVAPGNHQPQHF. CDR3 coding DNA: TGCAGCGTTGCGCCAGGTAATCATCAGCCCCAGCATTTT.

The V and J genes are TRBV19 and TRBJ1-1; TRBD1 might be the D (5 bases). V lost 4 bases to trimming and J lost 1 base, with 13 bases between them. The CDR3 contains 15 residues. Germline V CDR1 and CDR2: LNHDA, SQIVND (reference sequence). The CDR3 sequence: CASSTQVGRNTEAFF. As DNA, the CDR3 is TGTGCCAGTAGTACACAGGTTGGAAGGAACACTGAAGCTTTCTTT.

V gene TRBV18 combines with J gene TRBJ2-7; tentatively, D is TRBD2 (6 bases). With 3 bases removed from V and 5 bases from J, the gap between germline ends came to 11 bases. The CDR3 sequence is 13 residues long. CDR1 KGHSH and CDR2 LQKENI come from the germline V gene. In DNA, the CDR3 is TGTGCCAGCTCACCGACTAGTTTCCACGAGCAGTACTTC. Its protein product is CASSPTSFHEQYF.

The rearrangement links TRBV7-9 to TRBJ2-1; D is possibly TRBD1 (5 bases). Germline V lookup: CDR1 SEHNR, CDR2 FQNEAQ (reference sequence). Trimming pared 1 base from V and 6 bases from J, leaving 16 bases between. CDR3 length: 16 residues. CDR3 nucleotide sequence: TGTGCCAGCAGCTTAGTCAGCCAGGGTACAGGCAATGAGCAGTTCTTC. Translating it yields CASSLVSQGTGNEQFF.

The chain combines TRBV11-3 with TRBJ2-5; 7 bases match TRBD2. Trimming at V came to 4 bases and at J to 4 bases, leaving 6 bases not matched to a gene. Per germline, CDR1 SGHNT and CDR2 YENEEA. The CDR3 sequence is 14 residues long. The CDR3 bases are TGTGCCAGCAGCTCGGGGGGAGTAGGAGAGACCCAGTACTTC. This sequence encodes CASSSGGVGETQYF.

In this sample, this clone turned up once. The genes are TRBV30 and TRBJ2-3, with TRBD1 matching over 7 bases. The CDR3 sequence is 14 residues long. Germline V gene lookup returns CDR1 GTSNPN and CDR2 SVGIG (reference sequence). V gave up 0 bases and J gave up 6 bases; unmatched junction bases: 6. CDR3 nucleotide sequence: TGTGCCTGGAGTGTAGAACAGGGGTCCGATACGCAGTATTTT. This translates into CAWSVEQGSDTQYF.

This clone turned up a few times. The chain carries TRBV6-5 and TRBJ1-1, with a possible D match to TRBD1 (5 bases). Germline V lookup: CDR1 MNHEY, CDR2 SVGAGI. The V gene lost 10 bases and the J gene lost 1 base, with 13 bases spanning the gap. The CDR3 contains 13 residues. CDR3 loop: CATKGAGNTEAFF. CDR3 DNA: TGTGCCACCAAAGGGGCAGGGAACACTGAAGCTTTCTTT.

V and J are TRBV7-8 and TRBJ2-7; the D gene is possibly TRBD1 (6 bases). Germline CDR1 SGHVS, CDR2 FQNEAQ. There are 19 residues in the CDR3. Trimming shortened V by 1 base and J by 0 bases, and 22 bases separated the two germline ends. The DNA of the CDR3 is TGTGCCAGCAGCTTAGAAAGATGGCGTTGGGGGCAGTCCTCCTACGAGCAGTACTTC. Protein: CASSLERWRWGQSSYEQYF.

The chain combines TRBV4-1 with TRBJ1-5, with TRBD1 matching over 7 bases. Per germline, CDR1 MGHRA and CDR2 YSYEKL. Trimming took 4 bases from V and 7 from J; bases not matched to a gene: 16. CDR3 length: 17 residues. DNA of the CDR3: TGCGCCAGCAGCCCATCTTCCGGGACAGCCATTTCACAGCCCCAGCATTTT. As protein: CASSPSSGTAISQPQHF.

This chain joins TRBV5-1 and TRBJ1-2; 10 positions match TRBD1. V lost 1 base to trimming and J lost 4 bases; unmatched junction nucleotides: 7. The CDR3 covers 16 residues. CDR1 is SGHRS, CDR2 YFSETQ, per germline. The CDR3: CASSLSGQGYPYGYTF. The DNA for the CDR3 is TGCGCCAGCAGCTTGTCGGGACAGGGGTATCCCTATGGCTACACCTTC.